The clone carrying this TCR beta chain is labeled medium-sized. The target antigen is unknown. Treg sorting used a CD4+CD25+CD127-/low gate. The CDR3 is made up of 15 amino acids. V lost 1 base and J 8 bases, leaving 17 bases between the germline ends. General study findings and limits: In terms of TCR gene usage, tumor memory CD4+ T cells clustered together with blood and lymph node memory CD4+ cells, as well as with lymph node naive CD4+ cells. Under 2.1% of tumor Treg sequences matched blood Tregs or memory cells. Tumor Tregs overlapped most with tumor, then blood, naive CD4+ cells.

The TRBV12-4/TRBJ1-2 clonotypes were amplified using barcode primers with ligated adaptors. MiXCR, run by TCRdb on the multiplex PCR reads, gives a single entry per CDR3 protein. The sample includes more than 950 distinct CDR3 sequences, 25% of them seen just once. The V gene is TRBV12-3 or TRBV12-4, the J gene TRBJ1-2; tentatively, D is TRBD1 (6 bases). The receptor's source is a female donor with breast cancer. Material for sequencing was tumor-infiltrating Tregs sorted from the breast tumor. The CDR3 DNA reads TGTGCCAGCAGTTTAGGCGTCAGGGGACTTCGGGGCTACACCTTC. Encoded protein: CASSLGVRGLRGYTF.